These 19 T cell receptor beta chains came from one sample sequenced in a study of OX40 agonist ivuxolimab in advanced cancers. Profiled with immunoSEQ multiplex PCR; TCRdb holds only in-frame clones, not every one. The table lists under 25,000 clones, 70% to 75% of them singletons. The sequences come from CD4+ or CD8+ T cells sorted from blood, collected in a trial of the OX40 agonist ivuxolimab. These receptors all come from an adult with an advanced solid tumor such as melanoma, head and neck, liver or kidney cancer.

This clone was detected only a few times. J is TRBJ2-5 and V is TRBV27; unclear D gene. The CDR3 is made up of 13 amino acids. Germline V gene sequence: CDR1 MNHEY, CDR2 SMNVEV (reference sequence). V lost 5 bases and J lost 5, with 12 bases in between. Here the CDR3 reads CASSPNPLETQYF. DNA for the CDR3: TGTGCCAGCAGTCCCAACCCACTGGAGACCCAGTACTTC.

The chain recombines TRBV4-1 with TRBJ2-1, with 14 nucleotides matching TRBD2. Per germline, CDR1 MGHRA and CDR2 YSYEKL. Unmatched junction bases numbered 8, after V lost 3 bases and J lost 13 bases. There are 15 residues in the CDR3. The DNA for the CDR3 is TGCGCCAGCAGCCAGCTGGGACTAGCGGGAGTGGAACAGTTCTTC. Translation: CASSQLGLAGVEQFF.

CDR3 loop: CASSLVGGIPTDTQYF. The CDR3 DNA reads TGTGCCAGCAGCTTGGTAGGGGGGATCCCCACAGATACGCAGTATTTT. The V gene is TRBV5-6, the J gene TRBJ2-3; perhaps D is TRBD1 or TRBD2 (6 bases each). Germline CDR1 and CDR2: SGHDT and YYEEEE. CDR3 size: 16 residues. The ends were cut back, 0 bases at V and 2 bases at J, with 13 bases in the middle.

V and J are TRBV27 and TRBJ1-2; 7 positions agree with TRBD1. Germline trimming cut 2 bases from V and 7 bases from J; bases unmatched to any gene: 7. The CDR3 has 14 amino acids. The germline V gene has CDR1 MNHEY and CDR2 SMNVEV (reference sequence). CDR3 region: CASSLLTGVGGYTF. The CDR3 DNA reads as TGTGCCAGCAGTTTACTTACAGGGGTCGGTGGCTACACCTTC.

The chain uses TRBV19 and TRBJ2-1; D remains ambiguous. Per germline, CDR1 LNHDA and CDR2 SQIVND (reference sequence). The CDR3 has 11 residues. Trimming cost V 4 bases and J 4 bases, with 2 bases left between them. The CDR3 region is CASSKYNEQFF. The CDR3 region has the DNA TGTGCCAGTAGTAAGTACAATGAGCAGTTCTTC. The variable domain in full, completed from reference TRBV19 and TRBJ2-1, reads DGGITQSPKYLFRKEGQNVTLSCEQNLNHDAMYWYRQDPGQGLRLIYYSQIVNDFQKGDIAEGYSVSREKKESFPLTVTSAQKNPTAFYLCASSKYNEQFFGPGTRLTVL.

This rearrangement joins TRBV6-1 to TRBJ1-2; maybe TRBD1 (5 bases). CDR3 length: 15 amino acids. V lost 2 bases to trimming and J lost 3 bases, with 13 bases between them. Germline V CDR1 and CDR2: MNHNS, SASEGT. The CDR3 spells CASSELKGLDYGYTF. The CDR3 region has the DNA TGTGCCAGCAGTGAATTAAAGGGGTTGGACTATGGCTACACCTTC.

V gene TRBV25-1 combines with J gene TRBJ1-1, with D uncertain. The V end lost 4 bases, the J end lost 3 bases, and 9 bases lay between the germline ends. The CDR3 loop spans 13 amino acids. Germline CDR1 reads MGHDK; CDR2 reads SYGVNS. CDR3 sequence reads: CASSAHPYTEAFF. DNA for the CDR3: TGTGCCAGCAGTGCCCATCCCTACACTGAAGCTTTCTTT.

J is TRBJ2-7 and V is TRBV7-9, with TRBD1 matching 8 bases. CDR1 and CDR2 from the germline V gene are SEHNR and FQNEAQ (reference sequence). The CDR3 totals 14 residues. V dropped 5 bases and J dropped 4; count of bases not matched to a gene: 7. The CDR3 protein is CASSHRDRSYEQYF. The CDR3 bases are TGTGCCAGCAGCCACCGGGACAGGTCGTACGAGCAGTACTTC.

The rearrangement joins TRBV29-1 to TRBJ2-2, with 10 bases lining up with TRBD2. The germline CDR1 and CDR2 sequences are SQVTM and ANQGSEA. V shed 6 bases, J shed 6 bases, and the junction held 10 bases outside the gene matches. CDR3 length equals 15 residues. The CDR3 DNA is TGCAGCGTCCTAGGGACTAGCGCGTCTCCCGGGGAGCTGTTTTTT. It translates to CSVLGTSASPGELFF.

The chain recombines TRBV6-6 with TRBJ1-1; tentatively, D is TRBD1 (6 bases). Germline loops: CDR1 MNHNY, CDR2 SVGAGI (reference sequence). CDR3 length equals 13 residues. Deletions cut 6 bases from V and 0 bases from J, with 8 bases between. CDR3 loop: CASRDRLNTEAFF. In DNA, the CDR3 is TGTGCCAGCAGAGACAGGCTGAACACTGAAGCTTTCTTT.

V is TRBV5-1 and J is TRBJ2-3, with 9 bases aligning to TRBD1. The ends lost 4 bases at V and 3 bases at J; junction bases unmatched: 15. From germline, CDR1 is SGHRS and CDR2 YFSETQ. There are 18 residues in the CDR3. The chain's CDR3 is CASSIGPPGQGETDTQYF. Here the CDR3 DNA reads TGCGCCAGCAGCATTGGGCCTCCGGGACAGGGAGAAACAGATACGCAGTATTTT.

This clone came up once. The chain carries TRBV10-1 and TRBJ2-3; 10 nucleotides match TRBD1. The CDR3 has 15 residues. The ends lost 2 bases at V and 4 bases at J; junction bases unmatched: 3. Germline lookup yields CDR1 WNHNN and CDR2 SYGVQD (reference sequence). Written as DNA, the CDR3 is TGCGCCAGCAGTGAGCATGGACAGGGGGCAGATACGCAGTATTTT. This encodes CASSEHGQGADTQYF.

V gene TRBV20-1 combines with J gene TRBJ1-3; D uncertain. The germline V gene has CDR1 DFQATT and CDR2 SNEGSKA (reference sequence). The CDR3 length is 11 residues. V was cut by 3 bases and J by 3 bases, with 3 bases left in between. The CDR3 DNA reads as TGCAGTGCTAGTTTTGGAAACACCATATATTTT. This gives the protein CSASFGNTIYF.

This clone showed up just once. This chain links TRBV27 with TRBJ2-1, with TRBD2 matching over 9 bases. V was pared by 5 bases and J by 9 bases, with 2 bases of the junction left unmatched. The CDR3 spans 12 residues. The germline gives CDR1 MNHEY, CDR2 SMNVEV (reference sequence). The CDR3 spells CASSRLAAEQFF. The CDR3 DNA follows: TGTGCCAGCAGTCGACTAGCGGCTGAGCAGTTCTTC.

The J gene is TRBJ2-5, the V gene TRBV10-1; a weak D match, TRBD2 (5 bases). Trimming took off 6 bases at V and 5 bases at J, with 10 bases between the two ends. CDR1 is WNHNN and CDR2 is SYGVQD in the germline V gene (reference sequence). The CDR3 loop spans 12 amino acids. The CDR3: CASRGSWETQYF. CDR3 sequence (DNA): TGCGCCAGCAGGGGGAGTTGGGAGACCCAGTACTTC.

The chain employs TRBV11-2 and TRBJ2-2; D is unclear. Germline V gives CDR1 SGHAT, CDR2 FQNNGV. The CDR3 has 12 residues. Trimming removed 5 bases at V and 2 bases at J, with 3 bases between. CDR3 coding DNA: TGTGCCAGCAGCAGTAACACCGGGGAGCTGTTTTTT. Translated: CASSSNTGELFF.

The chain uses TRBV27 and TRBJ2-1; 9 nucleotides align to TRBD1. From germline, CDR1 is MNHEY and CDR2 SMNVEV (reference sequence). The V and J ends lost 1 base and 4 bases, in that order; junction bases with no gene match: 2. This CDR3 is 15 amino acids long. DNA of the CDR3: TGTGCCAGCAGTTTATGGGACAGGGTTTACAATGAGCAGTTCTTC. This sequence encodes CASSLWDRVYNEQFF.

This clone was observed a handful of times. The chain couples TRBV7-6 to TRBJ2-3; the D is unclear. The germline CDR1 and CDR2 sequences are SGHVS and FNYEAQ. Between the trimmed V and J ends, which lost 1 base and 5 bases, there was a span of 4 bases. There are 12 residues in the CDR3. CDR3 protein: CASSLDGDTQYF. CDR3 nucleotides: TGTGCCAGCAGCTTAGATGGAGATACGCAGTATTTT.

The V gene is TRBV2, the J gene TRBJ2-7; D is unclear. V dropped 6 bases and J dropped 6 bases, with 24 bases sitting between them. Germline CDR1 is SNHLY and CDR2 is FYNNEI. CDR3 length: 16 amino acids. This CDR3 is CASRDEAGASPSEQYF. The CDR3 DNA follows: TGTGCCAGCAGGGACGAGGCCGGCGCTTCGCCCAGCGAGCAGTACTTC.